The 21 T cell receptor beta chains below come from one sample, sequenced in a study of blood T cell repertoires in COVID-19. Some clones are missing from TCRdb's copy, which holds only in-frame ones; the method was immunoSEQ multiplex PCR. The sample carries hundreds of thousands of clones, 86% recorded once. The material sequenced was PBMCs or T cells enriched from blood (not recorded which). The receptors originated from a woman aged 45 to 65 in a cohort exposed to, infected with or recovered from COVID-19 (not recorded which).

The V gene is TRBV28, the J gene TRBJ2-6; possibly TRBD1 for D (6 bases). The CDR3 extends over 18 amino acids. Trimming shortened V by 9 bases and J by 1 base, and 22 bases separated the two germline ends. Germline lookup yields CDR1 MDHEN and CDR2 SYDVKM. The CDR3 DNA is TGTGCCAGTCGGCCCATGGGGGCAGTAGGGTCTGGGGCCAACGTCCTGACTTTC. Its translation is CASRPMGAVGSGANVLTF.

This clone appeared once. The chain joins TRBV7-2 to TRBJ1-5; TRBD1 aligns across 7 bases. With 5 bases clipped from V and 6 bases from J, the junction kept 7 bases outside the gene matches. Germline loops: CDR1 SGHTA, CDR2 FQGNSA. The CDR3 is 14 residues long. CDR3 residues: CASSPARGVQPQHF. CDR3 nucleotides: TGTGCCAGCAGCCCCGCCAGGGGGGTTCAGCCCCAGCATTTT.

The rearrangement links TRBV4-1 to TRBJ1-2, with 7 bases matching TRBD1. The CDR3 has 16 amino acids. Germline V lookup: CDR1 MGHRA, CDR2 YSYEKL. J was trimmed by 5 bases and V by 3 bases; bases with no gene match: 12. For the CDR3, the DNA is TGCGCCAGCAGCCAGCGGATGACAGGGATTTCTTATGGCTACACCTTC. It yields the protein CASSQRMTGISYGYTF.

This chain links TRBV4-3 with TRBJ1-5, with D uncertain. Germline CDR1 reads LGHNA; CDR2 reads YSLEER. V dropped 0 bases and J dropped 5 bases, with 11 bases sitting between them. This CDR3 contains 15 residues. The CDR3 here is CASSQDIKGDQPQHF. As DNA, the CDR3 is TGCGCCAGCAGCCAAGATATTAAGGGAGATCAGCCCCAGCATTTT.

V gene TRBV7-2 combines with J gene TRBJ2-4; D is perhaps TRBD1 (5 bases). V dropped 4 bases and J dropped 1 base, with 11 bases sitting between them. The germline V gene has CDR1 SGHTA and CDR2 FQGNSA. This CDR3 has 15 residues. The CDR3 DNA is TGTGCCAGCAGCTCTCCAGGGTTCGCCAAAAACATTCAGTACTTC. Amino acids: CASSSPGFAKNIQYF. Variable domain in full (rest from reference TRBV7-2 and TRBJ2-4): GAGVSQSPSNKVTEKGKDVELRCDPISGHTALYWYRQSLGQGLEFLIYFQGNSAPDKSGLPSDRFSAERTGGSVSTLTIQRTQQEDSAVYLCASSSPGFAKNIQYFGAGTRLSVL.

The chain is built from TRBV4-1 and TRBJ1-4; D unresolved. With 4 bases removed from V and 4 bases from J, the gap between germline ends came to 7 bases. CDR3 length: 13 amino acids. The germline gives CDR1 MGHRA, CDR2 YSYEKL. CDR3 bases: TGCGCCAGCAGCCGTACAATTAATGAAAAACTGTTTTTT. The encoded protein is CASSRTINEKLFF.

The CDR3 loop is CAWRGGLSSAYNSPLHF. The CDR3 nucleotides are TGTGCCTGGAGGGGAGGACTGAGCTCGGCCTATAATTCACCCCTCCACTTT. The genes are TRBV30 and TRBJ1-6; D call uncertain. The germline V gene encodes CDR1 GTSNPN and CDR2 SVGIG (reference sequence). The CDR3 length is 17 residues. V shed 3 bases and J shed 2 bases, with 17 bases lying between them.

This clone was observed once. The chain uses TRBV7-2 and TRBJ1-6; D ambiguous. This CDR3 is 15 amino acids long. With 2 bases removed from V and 7 bases from J, the gap between germline ends came to 12 bases. Germline V gives CDR1 SGHTA, CDR2 FQGNSA. CDR3 DNA sequence: TGTGCCAGCAGCTTAAGGCGGGGAGCCAATTCACCCCTCCACTTT. Protein: CASSLRRGANSPLHF.

This sequence joins TRBV7-6 and TRBJ1-5; 7 nucleotides line up with TRBD1. Unmatched junction bases numbered 8, after V lost 5 bases and J lost 4 bases. The CDR3 extends over 15 amino acids. The germline V gene has CDR1 SGHVS and CDR2 FNYEAQ. Here the CDR3 reads CASSAGTVSNQPQHF. In DNA, the CDR3 is TGTGCCAGCAGCGCAGGGACAGTATCAAATCAGCCCCAGCATTTT.

This clone has just a few counts. V is TRBV30 and J is TRBJ1-5, with D tentatively TRBD1 (5 bases). V lost 0 bases and J 6 bases, leaving 12 bases between the germline ends. The CDR3 sequence is 14 residues long. Per the germline V gene, CDR1 is GTSNPN and CDR2 is SVGIG (reference sequence). The CDR3 coding sequence is TGTGCCTGGAGTGTTAGGCAGGGAGGTCAGCCCCAGCATTTT. Translation gives CAWSVRQGGQPQHF.

This chain links TRBV27 with TRBJ2-1, with TRBD2 identical over 7 bases. This CDR3 is 14 amino acids long. The V gene end was trimmed by 6 bases and the J gene end by 7 bases; junction bases not matched to a gene: 9. The germline V gene encodes CDR1 MNHEY and CDR2 SMNVEV (reference sequence). In DNA, the CDR3 is TGTGCCAGCAGCCGAGGGAGGGTGAGGAATGAGCAGTTCTTC. It is translated as CASSRGRVRNEQFF.

This clone showed up just once. The CDR3, as DNA: TGTGCCTGGAGTCCGTATCGGGAAAAACTGTTTTTT. It encodes CAWSPYREKLFF. V is TRBV30 and J is TRBJ1-4, with D uncertain. The V gene's germline CDR1 is GTSNPN and CDR2 SVGIG (reference sequence). V lost 2 bases and J 8 bases, leaving 9 bases between the germline ends. The CDR3 is made up of 12 amino acids.

This chain connects TRBV12-5 to TRBJ1-1, with TRBD1 identical over 7 bases. Germline lookup yields CDR1 LGHNT and CDR2 FRNRAP. V gave up 7 bases and J gave up 6 bases; unmatched junction bases: 11. This CDR3 has 14 amino acids. CDR3 protein: CASASDRSASEAFF. CDR3 DNA sequence: TGTGCTAGTGCCTCGGACAGGTCGGCATCTGAAGCTTTCTTT.

This rearrangement joins TRBV4-3 to TRBJ1-1; D not resolved. The CDR3 has 14 amino acids. The V and J ends lost 2 bases and 9 bases respectively, with 16 bases between them. Germline-derived CDR1 and CDR2 are LGHNA and YSLEER. CDR3 bases: TGCGCCAGCAGCCAATCGGAGGGTCAGAGAAAAGCTTTCTTT. Protein product: CASSQSEGQRKAFF.

This rearrangement joins TRBV24-1 to TRBJ2-2; the D gene is possibly TRBD2 (6 bases). The CDR3 extends over 12 amino acids. Trimming removed 6 bases at V and 7 bases at J, with 8 bases between. Germline CDR1 and CDR2: KGHDR and SFDVKD. CDR3 region: CATSSSVGELFF. CDR3 in DNA: TGTGCCACCAGTTCTAGCGTCGGGGAGCTGTTTTTT.

This clone was seen a handful of times. The V and J genes are TRBV19 and TRBJ1-5; 9 bases are shared with TRBD1. CDR1 is LNHDA and CDR2 is SQIVND in the germline V gene (reference sequence). V was pared by 7 bases and J by 5 bases, with 12 bases of the junction left unmatched. This CDR3 spans 16 amino acids. The CDR3 spells CASTQTGGFLYQPQHF. DNA of the CDR3: TGTGCCAGTACCCAGACAGGGGGGTTTCTTTATCAGCCCCAGCATTTT. The full variable domain, rest sourced from reference TRBV19 and TRBJ1-5, is DGGITQSPKYLFRKEGQNVTLSCEQNLNHDAMYWYRQDPGQGLRLIYYSQIVNDFQKGDIAEGYSVSREKKESFPLTVTSAQKNPTAFYLCASTQTGGFLYQPQHFGDGTRLSIL.

The chain combines TRBV10-3 with TRBJ1-5, with D possibly being TRBD1 (5 bases). CDR1 is ENHRY and CDR2 is SYGVKD in the germline V gene. This CDR3 region has 14 residues. The ends were cut back, 3 bases at V and 8 bases at J, with 14 bases in the middle. CDR3 sequence (DNA): TGTGCCATCAGTGATTCTGGGGGAGGGAAGCCCCAGCATTTT. It codes for CAISDSGGGKPQHF.

The chain employs TRBV27 and TRBJ1-5, with D perhaps TRBD1 (5 bases). Per the germline V gene, CDR1 is MNHEY and CDR2 is SMNVEV (reference sequence). This CDR3 spans 14 amino acids. The V end lost 6 bases, the J end lost 7 bases, and 16 bases lay between the germline ends. The CDR3 loop is CASSVKGAHQPQHF. The CDR3 coding sequence is TGTGCCAGCAGCGTCAAAGGGGCCCACCAGCCCCAGCATTTT.

The chain uses TRBV18 and TRBJ1-2, with 7 bases matching TRBD1. The J segment lost 4 bases and the V segment lost 5 bases, leaving 7 bases of the junction unmatched. This CDR3 comprises 14 residues. Germline V gene sequence: CDR1 KGHSH, CDR2 LQKENI. The CDR3, as DNA: TGTGCCAGCTCAGTTCGACAGGGCGGCTATGGCTACACCTTC. This encodes CASSVRQGGYGYTF.

The chain links TRBV6-6 to TRBJ1-6; TRBD1 matches at 12 bases. The junction had 8 bases not matched to a gene; V was cut back by 6 bases and J by 14 bases. Germline-derived CDR1 and CDR2 are MNHNY and SVGAGI (reference sequence). The CDR3 runs to 14 residues. In DNA form, the CDR3 reads TGTGCCAGCAGGCCGGGACAGGGGGCTTTATCCCTCCACTTT. It codes for CASRPGQGALSLHF.

This clone came up once. This chain connects TRBV7-9 to TRBJ1-1; tentative D call: TRBD1 (5 bases). This CDR3 region has 16 residues. V shed 10 bases and J shed 5 bases, with 26 bases lying between them. Germline-derived CDR1 and CDR2 are SEHNR and FQNEAQ (reference sequence). CDR3 in DNA: TGTGCCATTTACCCAGGGCAGGTAGGACATGGGACTGAAGCTTTCTTT. Protein sequence: CAIYPGQVGHGTEAFF.